One TCR beta chain is described in this entry. Assay used: immunoSEQ multiplex PCR; TCRdb lists only in-frame clones, some missing. The table lists about 150,000 clones, 86% of them singletons. Trimming removed 0 bases from V and 4 bases from J, with 12 bases in between. The CDR3 contains 15 residues. Germline CDR1 and CDR2: SGHRS and YFSETQ. The sample originates from a study of blood T cell repertoires in COVID-19. Overall study context: T cells, B-cell-depleted T cells, or PBMCs supplied cDNA or gDNA.

The receptor was isolated from a man aged 50-60 years who had recovered from COVID-19. Sequenced input: PBMCs or T cells enriched from blood (not recorded which). This chain connects TRBV5-1 to TRBJ2-3, with unresolved D. The CDR3, as DNA: TGCGCCAGCAGCTTGGCCGGGTTTTCGGCAGATACGCAGTATTTT. Its protein product is CASSLAGFSADTQYF.